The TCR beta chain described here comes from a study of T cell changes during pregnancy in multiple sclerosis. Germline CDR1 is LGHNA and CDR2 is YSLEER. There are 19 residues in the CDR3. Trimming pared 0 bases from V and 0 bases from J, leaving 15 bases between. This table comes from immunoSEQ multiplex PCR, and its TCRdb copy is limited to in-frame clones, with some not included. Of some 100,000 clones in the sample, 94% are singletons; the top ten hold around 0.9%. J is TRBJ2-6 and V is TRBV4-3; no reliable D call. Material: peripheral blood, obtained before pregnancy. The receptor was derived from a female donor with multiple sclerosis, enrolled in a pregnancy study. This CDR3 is CASSQEVAFTDSGANVLTF. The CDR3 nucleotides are TGCGCCAGCAGCCAAGAGGTGGCCTTTACAGACTCTGGGGCCAACGTCCTGACTTTC.